This is a list of T cell receptor beta chains from one sample in a study of metastatic and nonmetastatic thyroid tumors. TCRdb reprocessed the PCR reads using MiXCR. The top ten clones hold approximately 16% of a sample with about 33,000 clones, roughly a tenth of them seen once. Sequencing used blood. Receptor source: a female donor with papillary thyroid cancer or a benign thyroid nodule (not recorded which). Some clones in this sample may be carry-over from other donors' samples. Each CDR3 is given with its conserved first and last residue. D genes are given only for firm matches. Rows give clone size only sometimes, using once, few, many, or a class for an expanded clone.

TRBV27	NA	few	TRBJ2-1	TGTGCCAGCAGTTTTTTCGGCAATGAGCAGTTCTTC	CASSFFGNEQFF
TRBV6-2/TRBV6-3	TRBD2	many	TRBJ2-7	TGTGCCAGCAGTTGGGACTATAGCTACGAGCAGTACTTC	CASSWDYSYEQYF
TRBV10-3	TRBD2	many	TRBJ2-3	TGTGCCATGTCTAGCGGGAGCACCACAGATACGCAGTATTTT	CAMSSGSTTDTQYF
TRBV3-1	NA	many	TRBJ1-1	TGTGCCGGCAGACTCTACCTCCTGCGGGGGCGGGGCACTGAAGCTTTCTTT	CAGRLYLLRGRGTEAFF
TRBV30	NA	many	TRBJ1-3	TGTGCCACCGATTTGGGGGGCTCTGGAAACACCATATATTTT	CATDLGGSGNTIYF
TRBV5-4	NA	many	TRBJ1-1	TGTGCCAGCACCACGGTGGGGGCCACTGAAGCTTTCTTT	CASTTVGATEAFF
TRBV20-1	TRBD1	many	TRBJ1-2	TGCAGTGCTTCCCACGACAGGGGAGACTATGGCTACACCTTC	CSASHDRGDYGYTF
TRBV6-1	NA	many	TRBJ1-1	TGTGCCAGCCTACTCCGGGGCTCCTTTGAAGCTTTCTTT	CASLLRGSFEAFF
TRBV9	NA	many	TRBJ2-1	TGTGCCAGCAGCGGTTCCTACAATGAGCAGTTCTTC	CASSGSYNEQFF
TRBV11-2	NA	many	TRBJ2-2	TGTGCCAGCAGCTCACAGACACCCGGGGAGCTGTTTTTT	CASSSQTPGELFF
TRBV12-5	NA	many	TRBJ2-6	TGTGCTAGTGGTACCCCTTGGGGGGGGCCCGGGGCCAACGTCCTGACTTTC	CASGTPWGGPGANVLTF
TRBV19	NA	many	TRBJ1-1	TGTGCCAGTAGTATAGATCTGGCCAGACCTGTGAACACTGAAGCTTTCTTT	CASSIDLARPVNTEAFF
TRBV6-1	TRBD2	many	TRBJ2-2	TGTGCCAGCAGGACTAGCGGGGCGGGCGGGGAGCTGTTTTTT	CASRTSGAGGELFF
TRBV24-1	NA	many	TRBJ2-5	TGTGCCACCAGTGACCCTGCGGAGGTACTCCAAGAGACCCAGTACTTC	CATSDPAEVLQETQYF
TRBV4-1	TRBD2	many	TRBJ2-1	TGCGCCAGCAGCCTGCCGGGACTAGCGGCCTACAATGAGCAGTTCTTC	CASSLPGLAAYNEQFF
TRBV27	TRBD1	many	TRBJ1-5	TGTGCCAGCAGTCCCCTCGGACAGGGCAATCAGCCCCAGCATTTT	CASSPLGQGNQPQHF
TRBV7-9	TRBD1	many	TRBJ1-4	TGTGCCAGCAGCACGACGGGGACAGGGAGCGAAAAACTGTTTTTT	CASSTTGTGSEKLFF
TRBV28	NA	NA	TRBJ2-5	TGTGCCAGCAGTTTAGGGGTCTCGGGGTCGACTACCGCCTATCAAGAGACCCAGTACTTC	CASSLGVSGSTTAYQETQYF
TRBV24-1	TRBD1	NA	TRBJ2-7	TGTGCCACCAGTGATTCAAGACAGGGATTGGGCTGCGAGCAATACTTC	CATSDSRQGLGCEQYF
TRBV10-1	NA	NA	TRBJ2-2	TGCGCCAGCAGTGAGTCGCAGATTACCGGGGAGCTGTTTTTT	CASSESQITGELFF
TRBV10-2	NA	many	TRBJ2-1	TGCGCCAGCAGTGAAGGGGGGAACTCCTACAATGAGCAGTTCTTC	CASSEGGNSYNEQFF
TRBV11-3	TRBD2	many	TRBJ2-1	TGTGCCAGCAGCTTAGGGGCGACTAGCCTCCCTTTCTACAATGAGCAGTTCTTC	CASSLGATSLPFYNEQFF
TRBV9	NA	many	TRBJ2-7	TGTGCCAGCAGCGTAGAACCCAGGGCCGAGCAGTACTTC	CASSVEPRAEQYF
TRBV12-5	TRBD1	NA	TRBJ2-7	TGTGCTAGTGGTCCCCCACAGGGGCCCTACCCCGGGGCCTACGAGCAGTACTTC	CASGPPQGPYPGAYEQYF
TRBV6-1	TRBD1	many	TRBJ2-5	TGTGCCAGCAGTCTGGACAGGCGGATGGAGACCCAGTACTTC	CASSLDRRMETQYF
TRBV20-1	NA	many	TRBJ2-3	TGCAGTGCTAAAAGAGCGGGCGGGAGCACAGATACGCAGTATTTT	CSAKRAGGSTDTQYF
TRBV9	NA	many	TRBJ1-3	TGTGCCAGCAGCACAAGAAGTGACCAGAGCGGAAACACCATATATTTT	CASSTRSDQSGNTIYF
TRBV6-1	TRBD1	many	TRBJ1-1	TGTGCCAGCAGTGAACCTGGCAGGGGGCGAGTGTCTGAAGCTTTCTTT	CASSEPGRGRVSEAFF
TRBV5-1	NA	few	TRBJ1-2	TGCGCCAGCAGCTTGCGGGACGGGAACTATGGCTACACCTTC	CASSLRDGNYGYTF
TRBV19	TRBD1	many	TRBJ1-2	TGTGCCAGTAGGAGGGACAGGGGGCGGTATGGCTACACCTTC	CASRRDRGRYGYTF
TRBV6-4	NA	NA	TRBJ2-3	TGTGCCAGCAGTGACAGTCCCTCCAGCACAGATACGCAGTATTTT	CASSDSPSSTDTQYF
TRBV28	NA	few	TRBJ1-2	TGTGCCAGCAGGGGGCCAATGGGGGGCGCAAATGGCTACACCTTC	CASRGPMGGANGYTF
TRBV20-1	NA	many	TRBJ2-3	TGCAGTGGTTCCGGGAGTGGGGATACGCAGTATTTT	CSGSGSGDTQYF
TRBV12-3/TRBV12-4	TRBD2	NA	TRBJ2-3	TGTGCCAGCGTTTCGTTAGCGGGGGGATACACAGATACGCAGTATTTT	CASVSLAGGYTDTQYF
TRBV19	NA	many	TRBJ1-1	TGTGCCAGTATCAGGGTTAACGAAGCTTTCTTT	CASIRVNEAFF
TRBV9	NA	many	TRBJ2-2	TGTGCCAGCAGCGTGGGGGTTCTGGGGCGGAACACCGGGGAGCTGTTTTTT	CASSVGVLGRNTGELFF